A single sample is the source of the 14 T cell receptor beta chains below, sequenced in a study of T cells in Graves' hyperthyroidism and ophthalmopathy. Amplification of TCR beta CDR3 regions was performed using RNA transcripts as template. The TCR CDR3 was amplified in a first-round RT-PCR using the HTBI primer set. TCRdb fed the multiplex PCR reads into MiXCR, producing one record per CDR3 protein. In the table there are under 350,000 distinct CDR3 sequences, 17% of which are singletons. The sequenced material came from blood. The receptors originated from a woman aged 60-75 years with Graves' ophthalmopathy.

This clonotype was seen more than once but under ten times. This could be a read error, since a much larger clone is one nucleotide away. The CDR3 nucleotides are TGTGCCGGCAGCCCGAGTAGGACTAGCGGAGATACGCAGTATTTT. It is translated as CAGSPSRTSGDTQYF. This chain joins TRBV3-1 and TRBJ2-3; 10 nucleotides agree with TRBD2. The CDR3 loop spans 15 amino acids. Per the germline V gene, CDR1 is LGHDT and CDR2 is YNNKEL (reference sequence).

This clonotype was recorded many times. The V gene is TRBV20-1, the J gene TRBJ2-4; D possibly uses TRBD1 or TRBD2 (6 bases each). Trimming took 3 bases from V and 1 from J, leaving 10 bases between them. CDR3 size: 14 residues. The germline gives CDR1 DFQATT, CDR2 SNEGSKA (reference sequence). The CDR3 sequence: CSARGGAAKNIQYF. The CDR3 DNA reads TGCAGTGCTAGGGGGGGCGCGGCCAAAAACATTCAGTACTTC.

This clonotype was found many times. The chain has TRBV28 and TRBJ2-7; D is perhaps TRBD1 (5 bases). The CDR3 covers 12 residues. The germline gives CDR1 MDHEN, CDR2 SYDVKM. V dropped 4 bases and J dropped 6 bases, with 10 bases sitting between them. CDR3 in amino acids: CASSSPGFEQYF. CDR3 DNA: TGTGCCAGCAGTTCACCAGGGTTCGAGCAGTACTTC.

This chain connects TRBV5-1 to TRBJ2-1; a weak D match, TRBD1 (6 bases). The CDR3 has 15 amino acids. Germline V gene lookup returns CDR1 SGHRS and CDR2 YFSETQ. Trimming shortened V by 5 bases and J by 2 bases, and 14 bases separated the two germline ends. Written as DNA, the CDR3 is TGCGCCAGCAGATTCCTTACAGGGACCTACAATGAGCAGTTCTTC. Translating gives CASRFLTGTYNEQFF.

The CDR3 sequence is CSVVGPGNTIYF. The CDR3 region has the DNA TGCAGCGTTGTTGGTCCTGGAAACACCATATATTTT. The chain couples TRBV29-1 to TRBJ1-3; D is uncertain. Germline V gene sequence: CDR1 SQVTM, CDR2 ANQGSEA. The CDR3 runs to 12 residues. V lost 4 bases and J 2 bases, leaving 6 bases between the germline ends.

V usage is TRBV6-2 or TRBV6-3 and J usage is TRBJ1-4; TRBD1 matches at 9 bases. CDR3 size: 14 residues. J gave up 1 base and V 8 bases, and 2 bases lay outside the gene matches. Per the germline V gene, CDR1 is MNHEY and CDR2 is SVGEGT. CDR3 amino acids: CASGQGLTNEKLFF. The DNA of the CDR3 is TGTGCCAGCGGACAGGGGCTAACTAATGAAAAACTGTTTTTT.

This clonotype was observed a few times. V usage is TRBV18 and J usage is TRBJ2-7, with D unresolved. Germline V gives CDR1 KGHSH, CDR2 LQKENI. The V end was cut by 2 bases, the J end by 6 bases, with 11 bases between. The CDR3 contains 13 residues. CDR3 DNA sequence: TGTGCCAGCTCACCATTGGCTAGTGCCGAGCAGTACTTC. Translation gives CASSPLASAEQYF.

This clonotype has ten or more counts. The genes are TRBV5-1 and TRBJ1-1, with D unclear. CDR1 and CDR2 (germline): SGHRS, YFSETQ. Trimming removed 7 bases at V and 4 bases at J, with 14 bases between. The CDR3 extends over 13 amino acids. In DNA form, the CDR3 reads TGCGCCAGCTCCACCGGGAAGGGCACTGAAGCTTTCTTT. It is translated as CASSTGKGTEAFF. Drawing the rest from reference TRBV5-1 and TRBJ1-1, the complete variable domain is KAGVTQTPRYLIKTRGQQVTLSCSPISGHRSVSWYQQTPGQGLQFLFEYFSETQRNKGNFPGRFSGRQFSNSRSEMNVSTLELGDSALYLCASSTGKGTEAFFGQGTRLTVV.

In the case of this clonotype: A single base separates this from a much larger clone, so it may be a read error. No conserved phenylalanine or tryptophan is present at the end of the CDR3, so a read error is the likely explanation. The chain has TRBV7-2 and TRBJ1-6; D unclear. Trimming stripped 5 bases from V and 8 bases from J, with 10 bases between. The CDR3 spans 13 residues. Germline CDR1 and CDR2: SGHTA and FQGNSA. The CDR3 loop reads CASSSGRHSPLHS. The CDR3 DNA reads as TGTGCCAGCAGCAGCGGGAGGCATTCACCCCTCCACTCT.

This clonotype was observed a single time. The chain uses TRBV27 and TRBJ2-7; 9 positions agree with TRBD1. J was trimmed by 4 bases and V by 8 bases; bases with no gene match: 15. The CDR3 is made up of 16 amino acids. The germline V gene encodes CDR1 MNHEY and CDR2 SMNVEV (reference sequence). CDR3 region: CASSSGRGQGKYEQYF. The CDR3 bases are TGTGCCAGCTCATCGGGGCGGGGACAGGGAAAGTACGAGCAGTACTTC.

In its sample, this clonotype was seen many times. The V call is TRBV3-1, the J call TRBJ1-5; perhaps TRBD1 as D (6 bases). This CDR3 is 14 amino acids long. Trimming shortened V by 4 bases and J by 2 bases, and 9 bases separated the two germline ends. Looked up from germline, CDR1 is LGHDT and CDR2 is YNNKEL (reference sequence). CDR3 sequence reads: CASSPYRGNQPQHF. The DNA for the CDR3 is TGTGCCAGCAGCCCCTACAGGGGCAATCAGCCCCAGCATTTT. Looking up the rest from reference TRBV3-1 and TRBJ1-5 gives the full variable domain: DTAVSQTPKYLVTQMGNDKSIKCEQNLGHDTMYWYKQDSKKFLKIMFSYNNKELIINETVPNRFSPKSPDKAHLNLHINSLELGDSAVYFCASSPYRGNQPQHFGDGTRLSIL.

This clonotype was counted at least ten times. The chain links TRBV11-3 to TRBJ2-1; D call uncertain. The ends were cut back, 1 base at V and 7 bases at J, with 8 bases in the middle. The germline V gene encodes CDR1 SGHNT and CDR2 YENEEA. The CDR3 totals 13 residues. CDR3 DNA sequence: TGTGCCAGCAGCTTAGGGGTTTTGAATGAGCAGTTCTTC. Translation: CASSLGVLNEQFF.

This chain joins TRBV19 and TRBJ2-1; 8 bases match TRBD1. The germline CDR1 and CDR2 sequences are LNHDA and SQIVND (reference sequence). Trimming cost V 6 bases and J 8 bases; bases outside gene matches: 3. This CDR3 is 12 amino acids long. The CDR3 nucleotides read TGTGCCAGTAGAGACAGGGGCTATGAGCAGTTCTTC. Its protein product is CASRDRGYEQFF.

This clonotype was seen many times. The chain links TRBV7-2 to TRBJ2-5; a possible D gene is TRBD1 (5 bases). The V end was cut by 1 base, the J end by 5 bases, with 11 bases between. Per the germline V gene, CDR1 is SGHTA and CDR2 is FQGNSA. This CDR3 comprises 14 residues. CDR3 bases: TGTGCCAGCAGCTTAGGGGCAGGGATGGAGACCCAGTACTTC. Its translation is CASSLGAGMETQYF.